This section outlines one T cell receptor beta chain sequence together with its context. Antigen specificity is unknown. This entry comes from a study of blood T cells in healthy people across ages. Study-level results: More naive CD4+ cells and higher diversity were found in long-lived than in aged donors.

Using a J-beta primer mix together with a sample-barcoded 5' primer, a second PCR was run for roughly 6 to 11 cycles. TCRdb analysed the 5' RACE reads with MiXCR anew, one entry per CDR3 protein. The table records roughly 720,000 distinct CDR3 sequences, roughly 53% of them present only once. Germline V gene lookup returns CDR1 LGHNA and CDR2 YNFKEQ. The CDR3 spans 18 residues. Extraction yielded at least 6 micrograms of total RNA per sample. The clonotype was recovered from an older man in good health. The sample taken for sequencing was blood. The chain links TRBV4-2 to TRBJ2-4; possible D gene TRBD1, 6 bases. Near its end, the DNA agrees better with TRBJ2-7, so the J call may be wrong. CDR3 in amino acids: CASSQEDYRTATFYEQYF. In DNA form, the CDR3 reads TGTGCCAGCAGCCAAGAGGATTACCGGACAGCAACTTTCTACGAGCAGTACTTC.